These T cell receptor beta chains were read from a single sample in a study of regulatory and conventional T cells in RAG deficiency. Clones were sequenced by immunoSEQ multiplex PCR, and TCRdb holds only the in-frame ones, with some missing. The sample includes 30,000 to 35,000 clones, about 90% of them seen just once. This sample was shared with a second study, whose subject was regulatory T cells.

Sequencing was carried out using CD8+ T cells sorted from blood. These receptors were collected from a human donor in good health. CDR3s include the opening cysteine and the closing phenylalanine or tryptophan. A D gene is named only where the DNA matches it firmly. Part of the rows lack a size; the others show once, few, many or a class for expanded clones.

D gene: .
V gene: TRBV20-1
clone size: .
J gene: TRBJ1-2
CDR3 protein: CSGYTGSGYTF
CDR3 DNA: TGCAGTGGATATACAGGGTCTGGCTACACCTTC

D gene: .
V gene: TRBV7-9
clone size: .
J gene: TRBJ2-7
CDR3 protein: CASSPRLGQGTYEQYF
CDR3 DNA: TGTGCCAGCAGCCCTAGGCTGGGGCAGGGAACCTACGAGCAGTACTTC

D gene: TRBD1
V gene: TRBV27
clone size: .
J gene: TRBJ2-5
CDR3 protein: CASSIRTGPQETQYF
CDR3 DNA: TGTGCCAGCAGTATCCGGACAGGGCCCCAAGAGACCCAGTACTTC

D gene: TRBD1
V gene: TRBV29-1
clone size: .
J gene: TRBJ1-2
CDR3 protein: CSVAATGGGYGYTF
CDR3 DNA: TGCAGCGTTGCCGCGACAGGGGGCGGCTATGGCTACACCTTC

D gene: .
V gene: TRBV5-6
clone size: .
J gene: TRBJ1-1
CDR3 protein: CASSQTGDTEAFF
CDR3 DNA: TGTGCCAGCAGCCAGACAGGCGACACTGAAGCTTTCTTT

D gene: .
V gene: TRBV11-2
clone size: .
J gene: TRBJ2-3
CDR3 protein: CASSLGLLLELFTDTQYF
CDR3 DNA: TGTGCCAGCAGCTTAGGGTTGTTACTAGAGCTCTTCACAGATACGCAGTATTTT

D gene: .
V gene: TRBV7-2
clone size: .
J gene: TRBJ1-2
CDR3 protein: CASSLETGVDGYTF
CDR3 DNA: TGTGCCAGCAGCTTAGAAACAGGAGTAGATGGCTACACCTTC

D gene: .
V gene: TRBV19
clone size: .
J gene: TRBJ2-5
CDR3 protein: CASSIEGQQYF
CDR3 DNA: TGTGCCAGTAGTATAGAAGGACAGCAGTACTTC

D gene: .
V gene: TRBV13
clone size: .
J gene: TRBJ1-1
CDR3 protein: CASSLEDRRSNTEAFF
CDR3 DNA: TGTGCCAGCAGCTTAGAGGACAGAAGGTCGAACACTGAAGCTTTCTTT

D gene: .
V gene: TRBV19
clone size: few
J gene: TRBJ2-7
CDR3 protein: CASSAGTTEFYEQYF
CDR3 DNA: TGTGCCAGTAGTGCCGGGACCACAGAATTCTACGAGCAGTACTTC

D gene: TRBD2
V gene: TRBV11-2
clone size: .
J gene: TRBJ2-7
CDR3 protein: CASTTTSGSYEQYF
CDR3 DNA: TGTGCCAGCACCACCACTAGCGGGAGCTACGAGCAGTACTTC

D gene: .
V gene: TRBV11-2
clone size: .
J gene: TRBJ2-5
CDR3 protein: CASSLDFWKDQETQYF
CDR3 DNA: TGTGCCAGCAGCTTAGATTTTTGGAAGGACCAAGAGACCCAGTACTTC

D gene: .
V gene: TRBV9
clone size: .
J gene: TRBJ2-1
CDR3 protein: CASSPPRVRSYNEQFF
CDR3 DNA: TGTGCCAGCAGCCCCCCAAGGGTGCGTTCCTACAATGAGCAGTTCTTC

D gene: .
V gene: TRBV6-5
clone size: .
J gene: TRBJ1-2
CDR3 protein: CASSLRGDGYTF
CDR3 DNA: TGTGCCAGCAGTTTAAGGGGGGATGGCTACACCTTC

D gene: .
V gene: TRBV9
clone size: .
J gene: TRBJ2-1
CDR3 protein: CASSTFDGNAATYNEQFF
CDR3 DNA: TGTGCCAGCAGCACCTTCGACGGAAACGCCGCAACCTACAATGAGCAGTTCTTC

D gene: TRBD1
V gene: TRBV7-9
clone size: .
J gene: TRBJ1-1
CDR3 protein: CASSQSWGQENTEAFF
CDR3 DNA: TGTGCCAGCAGCCAAAGTTGGGGACAGGAGAACACTGAAGCTTTCTTT

D gene: .
V gene: TRBV20-1
clone size: .
J gene: TRBJ2-7
CDR3 protein: CSAEDVGEQYF
CDR3 DNA: TGCAGTGCCGAGGATGTAGGCGAGCAGTACTTC

D gene: TRBD1
V gene: TRBV18
clone size: few
J gene: TRBJ1-1
CDR3 protein: CASSPEGQLNTEAFF
CDR3 DNA: TGTGCCAGCTCACCAGAGGGACAGCTGAACACTGAAGCTTTCTTT

D gene: TRBD2
V gene: TRBV27
clone size: .
J gene: TRBJ2-3
CDR3 protein: CASSLRSAGALTDTQYF
CDR3 DNA: TGTGCCAGCAGTTTGCGCTCAGCGGGGGCCCTCACAGATACGCAGTATTTT

D gene: .
V gene: TRBV19
clone size: .
J gene: TRBJ2-1
CDR3 protein: CASIIGNEQFF
CDR3 DNA: TGTGCCAGTATAATCGGGAATGAGCAGTTCTTC

D gene: .
V gene: TRBV6-1
clone size: .
J gene: TRBJ1-5
CDR3 protein: CASGRVGQPQHF
CDR3 DNA: TGTGCCAGCGGCAGGGTCGGTCAGCCCCAGCATTTT

D gene: .
V gene: TRBV28
clone size: .
J gene: TRBJ1-1
CDR3 protein: CASRLLNTEAFF
CDR3 DNA: TGTGCCAGCAGGTTGTTAAACACTGAAGCTTTCTTT

D gene: .
V gene: TRBV13
clone size: .
J gene: TRBJ2-7
CDR3 protein: CASSFGGPGTGEQYF
CDR3 DNA: TGTGCCAGCAGCTTCGGTGGCCCCGGAACTGGGGAGCAGTACTTC

D gene: .
V gene: TRBV10-1
clone size: .
J gene: TRBJ1-1
CDR3 protein: CASSDRGDGTEAFF
CDR3 DNA: TGCGCCAGCAGTGATAGAGGGGATGGGACTGAAGCTTTCTTT

D gene: .
V gene: TRBV27
clone size: once
J gene: TRBJ2-5
CDR3 protein: CASSPIALGTQYF
CDR3 DNA: TGTGCCAGCAGTCCTATTGCGTTGGGGACCCAGTACTTC

D gene: .
V gene: TRBV29-1
clone size: .
J gene: TRBJ2-7
CDR3 protein: CSVEDPGESYEQYF
CDR3 DNA: TGCAGCGTTGAAGATCCTGGGGAATCCTACGAGCAGTACTTC

D gene: .
V gene: TRBV19
clone size: .
J gene: TRBJ2-5
CDR3 protein: CASSIPALGEETQYF
CDR3 DNA: TGTGCCAGTAGTATTCCGGCTCTAGGGGAAGAGACCCAGTACTTC

D gene: .
V gene: TRBV11-2
clone size: .
J gene: TRBJ1-3
CDR3 protein: CASSPPPLLSGNTIHF
CDR3 DNA: TGTGCCAGCAGCCCTCCCCCCTTGCTCTCTGGAAACACCATACATTTT

D gene: .
V gene: TRBV5-4
clone size: .
J gene: TRBJ1-5
CDR3 protein: CASSLEGGNQPQHF
CDR3 DNA: TGTGCCAGCAGCTTGGAGGGGGGCAATCAGCCCCAGCATTTT

D gene: TRBD1
V gene: TRBV23-1
clone size: .
J gene: TRBJ2-7
CDR3 protein: CASSHPQGANSEQYF
CDR3 DNA: TGCGCCAGCAGTCACCCACAGGGGGCGAATTCCGAGCAGTACTTC

D gene: TRBD1
V gene: TRBV12-5
clone size: .
J gene: TRBJ2-2
CDR3 protein: CASGSHPHPPRTGHLNTGELFF
CDR3 DNA: TGTGCTAGTGGTTCACACCCCCACCCACCCAGGACAGGGCACTTGAACACCGGGGAGCTGTTTTTT

D gene: .
V gene: TRBV16
clone size: .
J gene: TRBJ1-5
CDR3 protein: CASSQVGQGLNQPQHF
CDR3 DNA: TGTGCCAGCAGCCAAGTAGGGCAGGGCCTTAATCAGCCCCAGCATTTT

D gene: TRBD1
V gene: TRBV11-3
clone size: .
J gene: TRBJ2-7
CDR3 protein: CASSLVTGGNEQYF
CDR3 DNA: TGTGCCAGCAGCTTAGTGACAGGGGGCAACGAGCAGTACTTC

D gene: .
V gene: TRBV6-5
clone size: few
J gene: TRBJ2-2
CDR3 protein: CASSYSTSSTGELFF
CDR3 DNA: TGTGCCAGCAGTTACTCCACTAGTTCCACCGGGGAGCTGTTTTTT

D gene: TRBD1
V gene: TRBV10-2
clone size: .
J gene: TRBJ1-5
CDR3 protein: CASSDNRGSPQHF
CDR3 DNA: TGCGCCAGCAGTGACAACAGGGGATCGCCCCAGCATTTT

D gene: TRBD1
V gene: TRBV27
clone size: .
J gene: TRBJ2-3
CDR3 protein: CASSKSGTGPDTQYF
CDR3 DNA: TGTGCCAGCAGTAAGTCCGGGACAGGGCCAGATACGCAGTATTTT

D gene: .
V gene: TRBV6-6
clone size: .
J gene: TRBJ2-6
CDR3 protein: CASRTESPSGANVLTF
CDR3 DNA: TGTGCCAGCCGAACTGAGTCCCCCTCTGGGGCCAACGTCCTGACTTTC

D gene: .
V gene: TRBV15
clone size: .
J gene: TRBJ2-2
CDR3 protein: CATSRDLSNTGELFF
CDR3 DNA: TGTGCCACCAGCAGAGATCTGAGCAACACCGGGGAGCTGTTTTTT

D gene: .
V gene: TRBV5-4
clone size: .
J gene: TRBJ1-1
CDR3 protein: CASSLTANTEAFF
CDR3 DNA: TGTGCCAGCAGCTTGACGGCTAACACTGAAGCTTTCTTT